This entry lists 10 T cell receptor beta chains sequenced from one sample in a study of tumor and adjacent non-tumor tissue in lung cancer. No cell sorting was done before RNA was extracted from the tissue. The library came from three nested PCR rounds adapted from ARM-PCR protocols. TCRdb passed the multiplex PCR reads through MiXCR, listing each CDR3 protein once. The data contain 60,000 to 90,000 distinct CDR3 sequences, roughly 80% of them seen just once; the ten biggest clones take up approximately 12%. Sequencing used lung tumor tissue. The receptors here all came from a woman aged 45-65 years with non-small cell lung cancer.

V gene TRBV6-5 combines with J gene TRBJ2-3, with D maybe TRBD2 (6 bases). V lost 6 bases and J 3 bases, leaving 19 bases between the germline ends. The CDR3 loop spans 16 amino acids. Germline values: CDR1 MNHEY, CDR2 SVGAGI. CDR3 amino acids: CASRILVGGSTDTQYF. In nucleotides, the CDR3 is TGTGCCAGCAGAATACTAGTGGGAGGAAGTACAGATACGCAGTATTTT.

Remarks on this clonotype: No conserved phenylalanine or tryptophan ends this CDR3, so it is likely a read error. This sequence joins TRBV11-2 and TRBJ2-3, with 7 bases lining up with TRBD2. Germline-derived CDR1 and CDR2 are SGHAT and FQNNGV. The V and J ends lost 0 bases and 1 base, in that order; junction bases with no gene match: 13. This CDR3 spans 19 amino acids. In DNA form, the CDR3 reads TGTGCCAGCAGCTTAGATGCAGCGGGAATAGGACGTGGCACAGATACGCAGTATTCT. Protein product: CASSLDAAGIGRGTDTQYS.

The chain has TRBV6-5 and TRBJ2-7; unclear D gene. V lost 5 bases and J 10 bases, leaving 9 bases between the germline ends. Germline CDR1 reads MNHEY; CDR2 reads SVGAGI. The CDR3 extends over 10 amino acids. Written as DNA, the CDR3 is TGTGCCAGCAGTCCCCCATATCAGTACTTC. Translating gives CASSPPYQYF.

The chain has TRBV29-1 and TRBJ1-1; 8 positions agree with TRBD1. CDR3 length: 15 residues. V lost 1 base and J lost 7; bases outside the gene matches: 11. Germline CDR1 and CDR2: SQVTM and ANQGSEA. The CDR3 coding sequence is TGCAGCGTTGAAGGATCCCAGGGGGCGGTTATTGAAGCTTTCTTT. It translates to CSVEGSQGAVIEAFF. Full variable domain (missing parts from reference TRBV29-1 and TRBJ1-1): SAVISQKPSRDICQRGTSLTIQCQVDSQVTMMFWYRQQPGQSLTLIATANQGSEATYESGFVIDKFPISRPNLTFSTLTVSNMSPEDSSIYLCSVEGSQGAVIEAFFGQGTRLTVV.

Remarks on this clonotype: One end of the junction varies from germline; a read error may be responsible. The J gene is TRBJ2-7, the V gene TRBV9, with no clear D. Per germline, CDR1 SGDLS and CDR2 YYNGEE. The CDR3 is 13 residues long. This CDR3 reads CTSSVGESYEQYF. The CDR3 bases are TGTACCAGCAGTGTAGGTGAGTCCTACGAGCAGTACTTC.

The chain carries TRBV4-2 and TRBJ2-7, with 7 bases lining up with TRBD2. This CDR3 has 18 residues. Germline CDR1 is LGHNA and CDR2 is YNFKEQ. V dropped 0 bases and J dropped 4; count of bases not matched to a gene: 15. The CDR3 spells CASSQEGLVGDDRYEQYF. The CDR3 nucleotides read TGTGCCAGCAGCCAAGAAGGACTAGTGGGAGACGACCGGTACGAGCAGTACTTC.

CDR3 bases: TGTGCTGCCAATCAACTAGCGGGATCCAATGAGCAGTTCTTC. Protein: CAANQLAGSNEQFF. The rearrangement uses TRBV6-6 and TRBJ2-1; TRBD2 matches 10 bases. The CDR3 contains 14 residues. The germline gives CDR1 MNHNY, CDR2 SVGAGI (reference sequence).

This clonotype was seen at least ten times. In DNA form, the CDR3 reads TGTGCCAGTAGTTTACAGGCTAACCAGAATCAGCCCCAGCATTTT. Translating it yields CASSLQANQNQPQHF. The V call is TRBV19, the J call TRBJ1-5; tentatively, D is TRBD1 (5 bases). Between the trimmed V and J ends, which lost 5 bases and 4 bases, there was a span of 15 bases. The CDR3 has 15 amino acids. Per germline, CDR1 LNHDA and CDR2 SQIVND (reference sequence).

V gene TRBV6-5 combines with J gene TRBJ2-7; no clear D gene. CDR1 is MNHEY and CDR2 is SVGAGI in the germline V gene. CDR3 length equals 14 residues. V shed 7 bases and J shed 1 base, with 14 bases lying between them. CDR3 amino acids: CASTSERMSYEQYF. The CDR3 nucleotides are TGTGCCAGCACCAGTGAGAGGATGTCCTACGAGCAGTACTTC.

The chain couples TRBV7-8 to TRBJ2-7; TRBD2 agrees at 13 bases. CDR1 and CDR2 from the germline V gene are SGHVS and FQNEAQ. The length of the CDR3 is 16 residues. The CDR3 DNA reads TGTACCCGCAGCCCGGGACTAGCGGGAACATCCTACGAGCAGTACTTC. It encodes CTRSPGLAGTSYEQYF.